This TCR beta chain came from a study of glioma-infiltrating T cells after dendritic cell vaccination. Up to about 2 ug genomic DNA was used for TCRB CDR3 amplification. Amplification used 60 V beta primers and 13 J beta primers. The assay was immunoSEQ multiplex PCR, and TCRdb's table has in-frame clones only and misses some. Of roughly 82,000 clones detected, 80% to 90% appear once; the ten largest clones hold roughly 3.2%. Deletions cut 0 bases from V and 9 bases from J, with 17 bases between. Germline V CDR1 and CDR2: GTSNPN, SVGIG (reference sequence). The CDR3 length is 14 residues. In the case of this clone: Its antigen is currently unknown.

Study observations and caveats: Only a small number of patients had complete blood and tumor samples.

The chain recombines TRBV30 with TRBJ1-1; possibly TRBD1 for D (5 bases). The TCR comes from a human donor with glioblastoma. Sequenced material: blood, taken before dendritic cell vaccination. The CDR3 sequence: CAWSVPDRGKKAFF. As DNA, the CDR3 is TGTGCCTGGAGTGTCCCCGACAGAGGCAAGAAAGCTTTCTTT. The full variable domain, rest sourced from reference TRBV30 and TRBJ1-1, is SQTIHQWPATLVQPVGSPLSLECTVEGTSNPNLYWYRQAAGRGLQLLFYSVGIGQISSEVPQNLSASRPQDRQFILSSKKLLLSDSGFYLCAWSVPDRGKKAFFGQGTRLTVV.